This T cell receptor beta chain appears in the sequencing data of a study of vaccination effects on CD4 cells after COVID-19. Whole-study context: Viral peptide pools were used in the ViraFEST assay to expand antigen-specific CD4+ T cells, and sequencing came afterward. Post-vaccine sampling took place a median of 72 days after the second dose.

Between days 10 and 11 of culture, CD4+ T cells were separated out. Two-dose BNT162b2 or mRNA-1273 vaccination was given to participants. This clone was counted between two and nine times. Antigen specificity is unknown. Points from the study as a whole: The study, lacking early post-infection timepoints, had few convalescent patients. By a late point after vaccination, infection- and vaccine-induced clones had shrunk markedly through clonal contraction.

Sequenced by immunoSEQ multiplex PCR; TCRdb stores in-frame clones only, minus some. The table includes about 45,000 clones, 55% to 85% detected once. Germline V gives CDR1 SNHLY, CDR2 FYNNEI. V was trimmed by 2 bases and J by 3 bases, leaving 16 bases between them. CDR3 size: 16 residues. The material sequenced was CD4+ T cells from PBMCs cultured without peptide, taken after COVID-19 vaccination. This sequence originates from a human donor who received a COVID-19 vaccine. V is TRBV2 and J is TRBJ1-2, with D perhaps matching TRBD1 (5 bases). CDR3 region: CASSEPNRIGDYGYTF. As DNA, the CDR3 is TGTGCCAGCAGTGAACCAAACAGGATAGGGGACTATGGCTACACCTTC.